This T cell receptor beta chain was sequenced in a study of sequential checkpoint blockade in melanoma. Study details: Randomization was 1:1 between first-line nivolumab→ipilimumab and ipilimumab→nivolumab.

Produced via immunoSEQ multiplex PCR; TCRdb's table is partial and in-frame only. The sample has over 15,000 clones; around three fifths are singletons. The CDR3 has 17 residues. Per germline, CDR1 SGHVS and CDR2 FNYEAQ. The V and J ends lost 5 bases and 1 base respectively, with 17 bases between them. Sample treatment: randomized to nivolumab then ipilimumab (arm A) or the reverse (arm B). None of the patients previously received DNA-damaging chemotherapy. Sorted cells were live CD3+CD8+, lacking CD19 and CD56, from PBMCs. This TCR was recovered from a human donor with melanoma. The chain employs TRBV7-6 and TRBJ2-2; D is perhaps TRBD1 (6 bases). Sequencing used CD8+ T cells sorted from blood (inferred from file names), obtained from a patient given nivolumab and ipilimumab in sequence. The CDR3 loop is CASSKEPGTLNTGELFF. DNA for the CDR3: TGTGCCAGCAGCAAAGAACCCGGGACATTGAACACCGGGGAGCTGTTTTTT.